Presented here are 24 T cell receptor beta chains from one specimen sequenced in a study of blood T cells in healthy people across ages. A second PCR, run for 7 to 11 cycles, used a sample-barcoded 5' primer plus a J-beta primer mix. TCRdb used MiXCR to reprocess the 5' RACE reads, holding one entry per CDR3 protein. Of 380,000 or so distinct CDR3 sequences listed, roughly half are singletons. The sequenced material came from blood. Receptors were obtained from a man in his sixties in good health.

The chain employs TRBV2 and TRBJ2-1, with a weak D call TRBD2 (5 bases). The DNA matches TRBJ2-7 better at its end, which makes the J call doubtful. This CDR3 contains 16 residues. The germline V gene has CDR1 SNHLY and CDR2 FYNNEI. The CDR3 loop is CASKDRGLGSYNEQYF. In nucleotides, the CDR3 is TGTGCCAGCAAAGATCGGGGTCTCGGTTCCTACAATGAGCAGTACTTC.

The chain has TRBV4-3 and TRBJ2-3, with D possibly being TRBD2 (6 bases). The CDR3 runs to 17 residues. Deletions cut 4 bases from V and 5 bases from J, with 22 bases between. Germline V CDR1 and CDR2: LGHNA, YSLEER. Here the CDR3 DNA reads TGCGCCAGCAGCCGGCGAGCTGGGGCTAGCGTAGGAGATACGCAGTATTTT. Encoded protein: CASSRRAGASVGDTQYF.

J is TRBJ2-3 and V is TRBV7-2, with 9 bases identical to TRBD2. J gave up 5 bases and V 8 bases, and 8 bases lay outside the gene matches. Germline V gene data show CDR1 as SGHTA and CDR2 as FQGNSA. This CDR3 spans 14 amino acids. The CDR3 here is CASATGLAEDTQYF. CDR3 DNA sequence: TGTGCCAGCGCAACGGGACTAGCAGAAGATACGCAGTATTTT.

This clonotype was recorded a few times. V usage is TRBV5-1 and J usage is TRBJ2-7; D remains unclear. Germline V gene sequence: CDR1 SGHRS, CDR2 YFSETQ. Trimming took off 4 bases at V and 11 bases at J, with 4 bases between the two ends. This CDR3 spans 8 amino acids. Here the CDR3 DNA reads TGCGCCAGCAGCAAAAAGTACTTC. Its translation is CASSKKYF. Combining the CDR3 with reference TRBV5-1 and TRBJ2-7 gives the whole variable domain KAGVTQTPRYLIKTRGQQVTLSCSPISGHRSVSWYQQTPGQGLQFLFEYFSETQRNKGNFPGRFSGRQFSNSRSEMNVSTLELGDSALYLCASSKKYFGPGTRLTVT.

The chain has TRBV12-5 and TRBJ2-3; 8 nucleotides match TRBD2. With 0 bases clipped from V and 0 bases from J, the junction kept 14 bases outside the gene matches. Looked up from germline, CDR1 is LGHNT and CDR2 is FRNRAP. The length of the CDR3 is 20 residues. The DNA of the CDR3 is TGTGCTAGTGGTTTGGTTGTAGCGGGGAGCCGCCGCTATAGCACAGATACGCAGTATTTT. The encoded protein is CASGLVVAGSRRYSTDTQYF. Full variable domain (outside the CDR3, taken from reference TRBV12-5 and TRBJ2-3): DARVTQTPRHKVTEMGQEVTMRCQPILGHNTVFWYRQTMMQGLELLAYFRNRAPLDDSGMPKDRFSAEMPDATLATLKIQPSEPRDSAVYFCASGLVVAGSRRYSTDTQYFGPGTRLTVL.

The rearrangement uses TRBV6-4 and TRBJ1-2; D is ambiguous. In germline, CDR1 is MRHNA, CDR2 SNTAGT. The V gene lost 8 bases and the J gene lost 0 bases, with 16 bases spanning the gap. The CDR3 is 15 amino acids. The CDR3 here is CASRASSKTNYGYTF. The CDR3 nucleotides are TGTGCCAGCCGAGCAAGTTCCAAGACTAACTATGGCTACACCTTC.

The CDR3 here is CASSQAFGGGAGDTQYF. The DNA for the CDR3 is TGCGCCAGCAGCCAAGCTTTTGGCGGGGGGGCCGGAGATACGCAGTATTTT. This sequence joins TRBV4-1 and TRBJ2-3; TRBD2 matches at 9 bases. V lost 1 base to trimming and J lost 5 bases; unmatched junction nucleotides: 10. Germline V gene data show CDR1 as MGHRA and CDR2 as YSYEKL. The CDR3 is made up of 17 amino acids.

V is TRBV27 and J is TRBJ2-1; 8 bases are a match to TRBD2. This CDR3 contains 15 residues. In germline, CDR1 is MNHEY, CDR2 SMNVEV (reference sequence). V dropped 5 bases and J dropped 2; count of bases not matched to a gene: 5. This chain's CDR3 is CASSRTSGAYNEQFF. The CDR3 nucleotides read TGTGCCAGCAGTCGAACTAGCGGTGCCTACAATGAGCAGTTCTTC.

The V gene is TRBV20-1, the J gene TRBJ2-7; tentatively, D is TRBD2 (6 bases). The CDR3 covers 14 residues. V shed 4 bases and J shed 1 base, with 14 bases lying between them. Germline V gene data show CDR1 as DFQATT and CDR2 as SNEGSKA (reference sequence). CDR3 residues: CSAIEAGPSYEQYF. The CDR3 region has the DNA TGCAGTGCTATTGAGGCGGGACCTTCCTACGAGCAGTACTTC.

The gene calls are TRBV10-3 and TRBJ2-3, with a possible D match to TRBD2 (7 bases). Germline lookup yields CDR1 ENHRY and CDR2 SYGVKD. V lost 4 bases and J 3 bases, leaving 11 bases between the germline ends. This CDR3 has 14 residues. Here the CDR3 DNA reads TGTGCCATCAGTGTCGGGGGGCGGACAGATACGCAGTATTTT. Translation gives CAISVGGRTDTQYF.

The rearrangement uses TRBV20-1 and TRBJ2-5; D gene uncertain. The CDR3 contains 14 residues. Trimming removed 0 bases at V and 5 bases at J, with 13 bases between. CDR1 and CDR2 (germline): DFQATT, SNEGSKA (reference sequence). CDR3 nucleotide sequence: TGCAGTGCTAGAGATGTGGTAGAAGGGGAGACCCAGTACTTC. This sequence encodes CSARDVVEGETQYF.

This sequence joins TRBV2 and TRBJ2-3; D unresolved. V was shortened by 2 bases and J by 0 bases, with 9 bases between the two germline ends. This CDR3 has 15 residues. Germline V gene sequence: CDR1 SNHLY, CDR2 FYNNEI. The CDR3 region is CASSEWGTSTDTQYF. The CDR3 DNA is TGTGCCAGCAGTGAATGGGGTACTAGCACAGATACGCAGTATTTT.

In this sample, this clonotype turned up a few times. The rearrangement links TRBV20-1 to TRBJ2-5, with D perhaps assigned TRBD1 or TRBD2 (5 bases each). TRBJ2-7 explains the end of the DNA better; the J call may be wrong. CDR3 length: 14 amino acids. CDR1 and CDR2 from the germline V gene are DFQATT and SNEGSKA (reference sequence). CDR3 residues: CSAPPGQGTYEQYF. The CDR3 DNA follows: TGCAGTGCTCCACCGGGGCAGGGAACCTACGAGCAGTACTTC.

The sample holds a few counts of this clonotype. Written as DNA, the CDR3 is TGTGCCAGCAGTTTGGGGGAGACAACCTACGAGCAGTACTTC. Protein sequence: CASSLGETTYEQYF. The rearrangement uses TRBV12-3 or TRBV12-4 and TRBJ2-7; the D call may be TRBD1 or TRBD2 (5 bases each). This CDR3 has 14 residues. Trimming removed 3 bases from V and 2 bases from J, with 11 bases in between.

The J gene is TRBJ2-3, the V gene TRBV24-1, with D perhaps matching TRBD2 (5 bases). Germline CDR1 is KGHDR and CDR2 is SFDVKD. V lost 3 bases, J lost 6 bases, and 12 bases lay in between. The CDR3 runs to 14 residues. CDR3 sequence reads: CATSDGRGLDTQYF. The CDR3 bases are TGTGCCACCAGTGATGGGAGAGGTCTGGATACGCAGTATTTT.

The rearrangement uses TRBV6-6 and TRBJ2-5; 7 positions agree with TRBD2. The CDR3 extends over 15 amino acids. The V segment lost 0 bases and the J segment 2 bases; nucleotides outside the gene matches: 3. Germline CDR1 and CDR2: MNHNY and SVGAGI (reference sequence). In DNA, the CDR3 is TGTGCCAGCAGTTACTCCCAGCGGGGACAAGAGACCCAGTACTTC. Its translation is CASSYSQRGQETQYF.

This clonotype showed up many times. J is TRBJ1-2 and V is TRBV7-9, with unresolved D. In germline, CDR1 is SEHNR, CDR2 FQNEAQ (reference sequence). V lost 1 base to trimming and J lost 4 bases, with 10 bases between them. The CDR3 runs to 14 residues. DNA for the CDR3: TGTGCCAGCAGCTTAGGTCCCAGCATCTATGGCTACACCTTC. It yields the protein CASSLGPSIYGYTF.

This clonotype was seen more than once but under ten times. The chain couples TRBV2 to TRBJ2-3, with a weak D call TRBD1 (6 bases). The CDR3 is made up of 15 amino acids. Germline lookup yields CDR1 SNHLY and CDR2 FYNNEI. Trimming removed 5 bases from V and 1 base from J, with 13 bases in between. Here the CDR3 DNA reads TGTGCCAGCAGTAGCACAGGGACCCGCACAGATACGCAGTATTTT. Translated: CASSSTGTRTDTQYF. Looking up the rest from reference TRBV2 and TRBJ2-3 gives the full variable domain: EPEVTQTPSHQVTQMGQEVILRCVPISNHLYFYWYRQILGQKVEFLVSFYNNEISEKSEIFDDQFSVERPDGSNFTLKIRSTKLEDSAMYFCASSSTGTRTDTQYFGPGTRLTVL.

This rearrangement joins TRBV4-2 to TRBJ2-3; D possibly corresponds to TRBD2 (5 bases). Trimming left V 0 bases short and J 1 base short, with 8 bases between. CDR3 size: 15 residues. Germline V gives CDR1 LGHNA, CDR2 YNFKEQ. Here the CDR3 reads CASSQDRAGTDTQYF. CDR3 bases: TGTGCCAGCAGCCAAGATCGAGCGGGCACAGATACGCAGTATTTT.

The chain has TRBV28 and TRBJ1-1, with 7 bases identical to TRBD1. This CDR3 has 13 amino acids. Germline loops: CDR1 MDHEN, CDR2 SYDVKM. J gave up 11 bases and V 5 bases, and 11 bases lay outside the gene matches. The CDR3 nucleotides read TGTGCCAGCAGTAGACTGACCGACAGGGAGGCTTTCTTT. It encodes CASSRLTDREAFF.

The chain uses TRBV11-2 and TRBJ2-5; D remains ambiguous. The CDR3 contains 14 residues. V lost 5 bases, J lost 1 base, and 11 bases lay in between. Germline V gives CDR1 SGHAT, CDR2 FQNNGV. The CDR3 spells CASSAIWAQETQYF. The CDR3 nucleotides read TGTGCCAGCAGCGCTATCTGGGCCCAAGAGACCCAGTACTTC. Looking up the rest from reference TRBV11-2 and TRBJ2-5 gives the full variable domain: EAGVAQSPRYKIIEKRQSVAFWCNPISGHATLYWYQQILGQGPKLLIQFQNNGVVDDSQLPKDRFSAERLKGVDSTLKIQPAKLEDSAVYLCASSAIWAQETQYFGPGTRLLVL.

This sequence joins TRBV20-1 and TRBJ2-3; D unresolved. The CDR3 sequence is 15 residues long. Trimming removed 0 bases at V and 0 bases at J, with 10 bases between. CDR1 is DFQATT, CDR2 SNEGSKA, per germline (reference sequence). CDR3 sequence reads: CSARDYHSSTDTQYF. The CDR3 DNA reads as TGCAGTGCTAGAGACTACCACTCTAGCACAGATACGCAGTATTTT.

The chain carries TRBV5-1 and TRBJ2-7; D gene ambiguous. Germline lookup yields CDR1 SGHRS and CDR2 YFSETQ. This CDR3 is built from 14 residues. With 0 bases removed from V and 7 bases from J, the gap between germline ends came to 14 bases. CDR3 in amino acids: CASSLAAGQDEQYF. The CDR3 nucleotides read TGCGCCAGCAGCTTGGCGGCAGGTCAGGATGAGCAGTACTTC.

The V call is TRBV11-2, the J call TRBJ2-2, with D possibly being TRBD1 or TRBD2 (5 bases each). Germline CDR1 SGHAT, CDR2 FQNNGV. The CDR3 contains 16 residues. V lost 5 bases, J lost 8 bases, and 21 bases lay in between. In nucleotides, the CDR3 is TGTGCCAGCAGCCCTTCCGGGACGCCAGGTGGGGGGGAGCTGTTTTTT. Encoded protein: CASSPSGTPGGGELFF.